The 4 T cell receptor beta chains below come from one sample, sequenced in a study of PD-L1 blockade in urothelial cancer. Assay used: immunoSEQ multiplex PCR; TCRdb lists only in-frame clones, some missing. The data show about 100,000 clones, 91% seen once. Source: PBMCs, taken around atezolizumab (anti-PD-L1) treatment. Every receptor here comes from a woman of 80 years or more with urothelial cancer.

This chain links TRBV5-4 with TRBJ1-2; D may be TRBD1 (5 bases). V was pared by 4 bases and J by 3 bases, with 16 bases between. The CDR3 runs to 15 residues. Germline V gene lookup returns CDR1 SGHNT and CDR2 YYREEE (reference sequence). The CDR3 sequence is CASSRSGGGYYGYTF. The CDR3 DNA reads as TGTGCCAGCAGCCGGTCGGGGGGTGGGTACTATGGCTACACCTTC.

This chain joins TRBV4-1 and TRBJ2-7; 9 bases are a match to TRBD1. Trimming took 4 bases from V and 6 from J; bases not matched to a gene: 10. The CDR3 totals 15 residues. Germline CDR1 is MGHRA and CDR2 is YSYEKL. CDR3 coding DNA: TGCGCCAGCAGCCCAGGGACAGGGATCTTCGGCGAGCAGTACTTC. Its protein product is CASSPGTGIFGEQYF.

The chain couples TRBV27 to TRBJ2-5, with D perhaps matching TRBD2 (6 bases). Germline-derived CDR1 and CDR2 are MNHEY and SMNVEV (reference sequence). Trimming cost V 5 bases and J 1 base, with 17 bases left between them. CDR3 length: 16 residues. Written as DNA, the CDR3 is TGTGCCAGCAGTCCCGGGTGGGGGGAGCCCCAAGAGACCCAGTACTTC. Translation: CASSPGWGEPQETQYF.

V usage is TRBV27 and J usage is TRBJ2-7, with 10 bases fitting TRBD2. With V trimmed by 8 bases and J by 5 bases, 6 bases remained unmatched. Germline values: CDR1 MNHEY, CDR2 SMNVEV (reference sequence). The CDR3 has 13 residues. The CDR3 reads CASRGGLAHEQYF. DNA for the CDR3: TGTGCCAGCCGTGGGGGACTAGCGCACGAGCAGTACTTC.